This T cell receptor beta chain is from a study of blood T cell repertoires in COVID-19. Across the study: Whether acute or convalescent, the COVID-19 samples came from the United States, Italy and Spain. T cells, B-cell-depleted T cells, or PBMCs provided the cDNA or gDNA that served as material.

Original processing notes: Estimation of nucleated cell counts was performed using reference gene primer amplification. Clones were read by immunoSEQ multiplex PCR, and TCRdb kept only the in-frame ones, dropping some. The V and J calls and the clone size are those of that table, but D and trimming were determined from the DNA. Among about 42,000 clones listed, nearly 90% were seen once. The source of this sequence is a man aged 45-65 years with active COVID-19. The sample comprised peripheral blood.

CDR3: CAWSVWGDTEAFF. CDR3 DNA sequence: TGTGCCTGGAGTGTATGGGGGGACACTGAAGCTTTCTTT. The rearrangement links TRBV30 to TRBJ1-1; D perhaps matches TRBD1 (5 bases). Germline V gives CDR1 GTSNPN, CDR2 SVGIG (reference sequence). Trimming stripped 0 bases from V and 3 bases from J, with 8 bases between. The CDR3 runs 13 residues.